Each of the 29 T cell receptor beta chains below was sequenced from the same sample in a study of identical twins. TCRdb re-analysed the 5' RACE reads in MiXCR, keeping a single row per CDR3 protein. This sample has about 530,000 distinct CDR3 sequences, with around 15% found just once. The same sample was also used in a study of yellow fever vaccine responses in identical twins.

The sequenced material came from CD4+ T cells sorted from blood. The receptors stem from a young woman in good health.

This clonotype was observed a few times. The rearrangement uses TRBV6-5 and TRBJ2-5, with TRBD1 as a possible D gene (5 bases). Trimming left V 2 bases short and J 5 bases short, with 12 bases between. Germline-derived CDR1 and CDR2 are MNHEY and SVGAGI. The CDR3 runs to 14 residues. The CDR3 nucleotides read TGTGCCAGCAGTTACCAGGGTTCTGGCGAGACCCAGTACTTC. Protein: CASSYQGSGETQYF.

This clonotype was observed many times. V gene TRBV20-1 combines with J gene TRBJ2-7; D is ambiguous. Germline V gene sequence: CDR1 DFQATT, CDR2 SNEGSKA (reference sequence). V lost 1 base and J 3 bases, leaving 13 bases between the germline ends. The CDR3 is made up of 14 amino acids. This CDR3 reads CSARGNPTYYEQYF. CDR3 in DNA: TGCAGTGCTAGAGGGAACCCTACTTACTACGAGCAGTACTTC.

This clonotype has just a few counts. This sequence joins TRBV5-1 and TRBJ1-1; D is uncertain. Germline V gene sequence: CDR1 SGHRS, CDR2 YFSETQ. Trimming took 0 bases from V and 1 from J, leaving 4 bases between them. This CDR3 spans 13 amino acids. CDR3 sequence: CASSLDANTEAFF. CDR3 in DNA: TGCGCCAGCAGCTTGGACGCGAACACTGAAGCTTTCTTT. The whole variable domain, filled in from reference TRBV5-1 and TRBJ1-1, reads KAGVTQTPRYLIKTRGQQVTLSCSPISGHRSVSWYQQTPGQGLQFLFEYFSETQRNKGNFPGRFSGRQFSNSRSEMNVSTLELGDSALYLCASSLDANTEAFFGQGTRLTVV.

The rearrangement joins TRBV7-2 to TRBJ2-2, with TRBD1 matching 10 bases. Germline lookup yields CDR1 SGHTA and CDR2 FQGNSA. The V segment lost 1 base and the J segment 6 bases; nucleotides outside the gene matches: 5. The CDR3 length is 16 residues. In DNA form, the CDR3 reads TGTGCCAGCAGCTTAGTGGGGACAGGGGCCCCCGGGGAGCTGTTTTTT. This gives the protein CASSLVGTGAPGELFF.

The chain employs TRBV5-6 and TRBJ1-4; the D is unclear. Looked up from germline, CDR1 is SGHDT and CDR2 is YYEEEE. V lost 2 bases to trimming and J lost 4 bases, with 12 bases between them. CDR3 length: 15 residues. CDR3 bases: TGTGCCAGCAGCTTTAATGGGAACAGTAATGAAAAACTGTTTTTT. This sequence encodes CASSFNGNSNEKLFF.

This clonotype was observed a handful of times. J is TRBJ1-1 and V is TRBV20-1; tentative D call: TRBD1 (5 bases). The length of the CDR3 is 11 residues. Between the trimmed V and J ends, which lost 6 bases and 5 bases, there was a span of 10 bases. Germline V gene data show CDR1 as DFQATT and CDR2 as SNEGSKA (reference sequence). CDR3 protein: CSAEWGTEAFF. CDR3 DNA: TGCAGTGCCGAGTGGGGGACTGAAGCTTTCTTT.

This chain uses TRBV5-1 with TRBJ2-2, with D possibly TRBD1 on 5 matching bases. V gave up 1 base and J gave up 4 bases, with 11 bases separating them. Germline-derived CDR1 and CDR2 are SGHRS and YFSETQ. This CDR3 spans 15 amino acids. CDR3 amino acids: CASSLSQGPTGELFF. CDR3 bases: TGCGCCAGCAGCTTGAGCCAGGGCCCCACCGGGGAGCTGTTTTTT. The full variable domain, with the rest looked up from reference TRBV5-1 and TRBJ2-2, is KAGVTQTPRYLIKTRGQQVTLSCSPISGHRSVSWYQQTPGQGLQFLFEYFSETQRNKGNFPGRFSGRQFSNSRSEMNVSTLELGDSALYLCASSLSQGPTGELFFGEGSRLTVL.

There are a few counts of this clonotype. The chain joins TRBV14 to TRBJ1-1; 7 positions match TRBD1. CDR1 and CDR2 (germline): SGHDN, FVKESK. The CDR3 length is 13 residues. Losses at the gene ends were 1 base for V and 9 bases for J; bases not matched to a gene: 5. The CDR3 DNA reads TGTGCCAGCAGCCAAGTGTGGACAGGAAAAGCTTTCTTT. The encoded protein is CASSQVWTGKAFF.

This clonotype showed up just a few times. The chain has TRBV5-1 and TRBJ2-3; 8 positions match TRBD1. Germline values: CDR1 SGHRS, CDR2 YFSETQ. Trimming took 5 bases from V and 4 from J; bases not matched to a gene: 6. CDR3 length equals 14 residues. In nucleotides, the CDR3 is TGCGCCAGCAGGTTAGAACAGGGGGCAGATACGCAGTATTTT. This gives the protein CASRLEQGADTQYF.

The chain joins TRBV6-1 to TRBJ1-2; the D is unclear. V was trimmed by 6 bases and J by 8 bases, leaving 19 bases between them. Germline V gives CDR1 MNHNS, CDR2 SASEGT. CDR3 length equals 14 residues. The CDR3 protein is CASSRGPILDGYTF. The CDR3 DNA follows: TGTGCCAGCAGCCGTGGACCGATCCTTGACGGCTACACCTTC.

The chain employs TRBV18 and TRBJ2-5; 9 bases map to TRBD1. V dropped 2 bases and J dropped 4; count of bases not matched to a gene: 5. Germline CDR1 is KGHSH and CDR2 is LQKENI. The CDR3 runs to 15 residues. The CDR3 reads CASSPLTGGGETQYF. In DNA form, the CDR3 reads TGTGCCAGCTCACCATTGACAGGGGGAGGAGAGACCCAGTACTTC.

V is TRBV7-9 and J is TRBJ1-1; D is uncertain. Germline-derived CDR1 and CDR2 are SEHNR and FQNEAQ (reference sequence). The CDR3 loop spans 13 amino acids. The ends were cut back, 6 bases at V and 0 bases at J, with 8 bases in the middle. The CDR3, as DNA: TGTGCCAGCAGATGGGGATTGAACACTGAAGCTTTCTTT. The encoded protein is CASRWGLNTEAFF. The whole variable domain, remainder taken from reference TRBV7-9 and TRBJ1-1, is DTGVSQNPRHKITKRGQNVTFRCDPISEHNRLYWYRQTLGQGPEFLTYFQNEAQLEKSRLLSDRFSAERPKGSFSTLEIQRTEQGDSAMYLCASRWGLNTEAFFGQGTRLTVV.

The chain combines TRBV6-6 with TRBJ1-4, with D possibly TRBD1 on 5 matching bases. Germline CDR1 reads MNHNY; CDR2 reads SVGAGI (reference sequence). CDR3 length: 13 amino acids. Trimming removed 3 bases at V and 10 bases at J, with 12 bases between. CDR3 in amino acids: CASSYMGVGKLFF. CDR3 in DNA: TGTGCCAGCAGTTATATGGGGGTCGGAAAACTGTTTTTT.

This clonotype appeared a few times. The chain has TRBV7-9 and TRBJ2-1; 11 positions match TRBD2. Trimming removed 2 bases from V and 6 bases from J; junction bases left unmatched: 9. The CDR3 loop spans 17 amino acids. CDR1 is SEHNR, CDR2 FQNEAQ, per germline (reference sequence). The CDR3 nucleotides read TGTGCCAGCAGCTTATTAGGGACTAGCGGTGGTTTCAATGAGCAGTTCTTC. Protein: CASSLLGTSGGFNEQFF.

The chain's CDR3 is CASSYSKYEQYF. The CDR3 nucleotides read TGTGCCAGCAGTTACTCAAAGTACGAGCAGTACTTC. This chain links TRBV6-5 with TRBJ2-7; D gene ambiguous. Trimming stripped 0 bases from V and 4 bases from J, with 4 bases between. There are 12 residues in the CDR3. Germline CDR1 MNHEY, CDR2 SVGAGI.

This clonotype was seen a few times. V is TRBV5-6 and J is TRBJ2-1, with D unclear. The V and J ends lost 4 bases and 6 bases respectively, with 11 bases between them. This CDR3 spans 13 amino acids. Germline V gene sequence: CDR1 SGHDT, CDR2 YYEEEE. The CDR3 spells CASSTDTLNEQFF. The DNA for the CDR3 is TGTGCCAGCAGCACCGACACCCTCAATGAGCAGTTCTTC.

V is TRBV6-1 and J is TRBJ2-3; tentative D call: TRBD2 (5 bases). V gave up 6 bases and J gave up 0 bases, with 10 bases separating them. Germline CDR1 MNHNS, CDR2 SASEGT. The CDR3 covers 14 residues. CDR3 residues: CASSSSQSTDTQYF. DNA for the CDR3: TGTGCCAGCAGCTCTAGCCAAAGCACAGATACGCAGTATTTT.

This clonotype was counted only a few times. The chain employs TRBV10-3 and TRBJ2-2; TRBD1 matches 9 bases. The J segment lost 5 bases and the V segment lost 2 bases, leaving 6 bases of the junction unmatched. Germline CDR1 and CDR2: ENHRY and SYGVKD. The CDR3 is 16 residues long. The CDR3 DNA reads as TGTGCCATCAGTGAGAAACCGGGACAGGGAACCGGGGAGCTGTTTTTT. Encoded protein: CAISEKPGQGTGELFF.

This chain connects TRBV10-3 to TRBJ2-7, with D perhaps assigned TRBD1 or TRBD2 (6 bases each). This CDR3 is built from 14 residues. Germline lookup yields CDR1 ENHRY and CDR2 SYGVKD. V was trimmed by 3 bases and J by 5 bases, leaving 14 bases between them. This chain's CDR3 is CAISDRGGFDEQYF. The CDR3 bases are TGTGCCATCAGTGACCGAGGGGGGTTTGACGAGCAGTACTTC.

In this sample, this clonotype turned up a few times. The J gene is TRBJ2-1, the V gene TRBV12-3 or TRBV12-4; 10 nucleotides agree with TRBD2. Trimming removed 2 bases from V and 6 bases from J; junction bases left unmatched: 4. The CDR3 has 15 amino acids. CDR3: CASSLQAGGVNEQFF. As DNA, the CDR3 is TGTGCCAGCAGTTTACAAGCGGGAGGGGTCAATGAGCAGTTCTTC.

At least ten counts were recorded for this clonotype. This rearrangement joins TRBV12-3 or TRBV12-4 to TRBJ2-1; 13 bases line up with TRBD2. The junction had 2 bases not matched to a gene; V was cut back by 6 bases and J by 6 bases. CDR3 length: 14 residues. The CDR3 DNA reads as TGTGCCAGCAGCCGGACTAGCGGGAGCAATGAGCAGTTCTTC. Translated, it gives CASSRTSGSNEQFF.

The chain is built from TRBV4-1 and TRBJ2-5; maybe TRBD1 (5 bases). The CDR3 is 15 residues long. Germline V gene data show CDR1 as MGHRA and CDR2 as YSYEKL. Trimming removed 1 base at V and 1 base at J, with 10 bases between. The CDR3 DNA is TGCGCCAGCAGCCAAGGACGACAGACCCAAGAGACCCAGTACTTC. This codes for CASSQGRQTQETQYF.

The rearrangement uses TRBV12-3 or TRBV12-4 and TRBJ2-7; 8 bases are a match to TRBD2. The CDR3 consists of 14 residues. V dropped 6 bases and J dropped 4; count of bases not matched to a gene: 8. As DNA, the CDR3 is TGTGCCAGCAGGGCAGCGGGAGTCCTATACGAGCAGTACTTC. Translation gives CASRAAGVLYEQYF.

This clonotype has a count of ten or more. The genes are TRBV5-1 and TRBJ2-7; 10 nucleotides agree with TRBD2. This CDR3 has 17 residues. The ends lost 0 bases at V and 1 base at J; junction bases unmatched: 7. Germline loops: CDR1 SGHRS, CDR2 YFSETQ. The CDR3 here is CASSLGGTSALSYEQYF. Here the CDR3 DNA reads TGCGCCAGCAGCTTGGGGGGGACTAGCGCCTTATCCTACGAGCAGTACTTC.

In its sample, this clonotype was seen a few times. This chain joins TRBV5-1 and TRBJ2-7; 7 positions agree with TRBD1. This CDR3 is built from 14 residues. The germline V gene has CDR1 SGHRS and CDR2 YFSETQ. J gave up 2 bases and V 7 bases, and 9 bases lay outside the gene matches. The CDR3 spells CASPTRGQTYEQYV. Here the CDR3 DNA reads TGCGCCAGCCCGACGAGGGGGCAGACCTACGAGCAGTACGTC.

This chain uses TRBV14 with TRBJ2-1; D is unresolved. Deletions cut 1 base from V and 0 bases from J, with 13 bases between. The CDR3 consists of 17 residues. The germline CDR1 and CDR2 sequences are SGHDN and FVKESK. CDR3 loop: CASSQVLQRSSYNEQFF. The CDR3, as DNA: TGTGCCAGCAGCCAAGTTCTCCAACGGAGCTCCTACAATGAGCAGTTCTTC.

V usage is TRBV20-1 and J usage is TRBJ2-1; D unclear. Per the germline V gene, CDR1 is DFQATT and CDR2 is SNEGSKA (reference sequence). Trimming cost V 2 bases and J 5 bases, with 10 bases left between them. CDR3 length equals 13 residues. As DNA, the CDR3 is TGCAGTGCTAGATGGATGACACACAATGAGCAGTTCTTC. The encoded protein is CSARWMTHNEQFF.

This chain joins TRBV14 and TRBJ2-7; no reliable D call. V was cut by 0 bases and J by 2 bases, with 11 bases left in between. The CDR3 loop spans 15 amino acids. The germline gives CDR1 SGHDN, CDR2 FVKESK. The CDR3 spells CASSQDEGRPYEQYF. CDR3 nucleotides: TGTGCCAGCAGCCAAGATGAAGGACGGCCCTACGAGCAGTACTTC. The variable domain in full, with the rest retrieved from reference TRBV14 and TRBJ2-7, is EAGVTQFPSHSVIEKGQTVTLRCDPISGHDNLYWYRRVMGKEIKFLLHFVKESKQDESGMPNNRFLAERTGGTYSTLKVQPAELEDSGVYFCASSQDEGRPYEQYFGPGTRLTVT.

V is TRBV20-1 and J is TRBJ2-5, with 11 nucleotides matching TRBD2. The ends lost 2 bases at V and 0 bases at J; junction bases unmatched: 8. Germline CDR1 DFQATT, CDR2 SNEGSKA (reference sequence). There are 17 residues in the CDR3. The CDR3 DNA is TGCAGTGCTAGACTAGCGGGGGGCACTGGAAACCAAGAGACCCAGTACTTC. Protein: CSARLAGGTGNQETQYF.